Described below is a single TCR beta chain sequence and its context. Its antigen remains unidentified. Profiled with immunoSEQ multiplex PCR; TCRdb holds only in-frame clones, not every one. The sample lists approximately 74,000 clones, around 92% occurring once. The data derive from a study of graft-versus-host responses after intestinal transplantation. Study-wide background: Recipients underwent multivisceral, liver-intestinal, or isolated intestinal transplants. Findings and limits, study-wide: Peak levels of circulating GvH clones tracked with early post-transplant HvG declines. Allograft graft-versus-host to host-versus-graft clonal ratios ran high in patients with graft-donor T cell macrochimerism.

This material consisted of PBMCs, taken 98 days after intestinal transplantation. This receptor was taken from a human patient who received an intestinal transplant, so some T cells may come from the graft donor.

The CDR3 is CASSPSGTPVEKLFF. Written as DNA, the CDR3 is TGTGCCAGCAGTCCCAGTGGGACTCCGGTTGAAAAACTGTTTTTT. This chain links TRBV28 with TRBJ1-4, with D possibly matching TRBD1 (5 bases). Trimming removed 5 bases at V and 7 bases at J, with 17 bases between. The V gene's germline CDR1 is MDHEN and CDR2 SYDVKM. This CDR3 is 15 amino acids long.